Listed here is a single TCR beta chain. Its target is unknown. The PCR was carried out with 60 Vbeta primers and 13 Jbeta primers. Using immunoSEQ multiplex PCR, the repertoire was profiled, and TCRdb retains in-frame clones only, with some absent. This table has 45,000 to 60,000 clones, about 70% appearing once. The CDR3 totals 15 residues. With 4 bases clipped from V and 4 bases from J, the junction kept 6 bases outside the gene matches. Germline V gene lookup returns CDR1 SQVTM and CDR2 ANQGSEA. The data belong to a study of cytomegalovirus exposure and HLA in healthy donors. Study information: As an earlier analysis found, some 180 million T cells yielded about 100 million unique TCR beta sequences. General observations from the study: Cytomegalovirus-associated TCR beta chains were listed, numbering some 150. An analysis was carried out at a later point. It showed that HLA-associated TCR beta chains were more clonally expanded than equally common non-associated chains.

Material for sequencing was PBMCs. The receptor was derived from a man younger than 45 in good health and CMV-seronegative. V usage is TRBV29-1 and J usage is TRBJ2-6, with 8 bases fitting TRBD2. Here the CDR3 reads CSVARGGLGANVLTF. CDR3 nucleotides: TGCAGCGTTGCCCGGGGGGGGCTAGGGGCCAACGTCCTGACTTTC.